Below, one TCR beta chain is given with its context. Assay: immunoSEQ multiplex PCR; the TCRdb copy retains only in-frame clones and omits some. The sample shows 200,000 to 250,000 clones, about 90% of them seen only once. The data were taken from a study of blood T cell repertoires in COVID-19. The CDR3 has 16 residues. CDR1 is SGDLS and CDR2 is YYNGEE in the germline V gene. The germline V and J ends were trimmed by 5 bases and 6 bases, with 20 bases remaining between them. This receptor was identified in a man aged 30 to 45 who had recovered from COVID-19. Sequenced: PBMCs or T cells enriched from blood (not recorded which). The V call is TRBV9, the J call TRBJ2-2; TRBD2 might be the D (6 bases). The CDR3 loop reads CASSQGSGAPAGELFF. The CDR3 coding sequence is TGTGCCAGCAGTCAAGGGTCGGGAGCCCCGGCCGGGGAGCTGTTTTTT.